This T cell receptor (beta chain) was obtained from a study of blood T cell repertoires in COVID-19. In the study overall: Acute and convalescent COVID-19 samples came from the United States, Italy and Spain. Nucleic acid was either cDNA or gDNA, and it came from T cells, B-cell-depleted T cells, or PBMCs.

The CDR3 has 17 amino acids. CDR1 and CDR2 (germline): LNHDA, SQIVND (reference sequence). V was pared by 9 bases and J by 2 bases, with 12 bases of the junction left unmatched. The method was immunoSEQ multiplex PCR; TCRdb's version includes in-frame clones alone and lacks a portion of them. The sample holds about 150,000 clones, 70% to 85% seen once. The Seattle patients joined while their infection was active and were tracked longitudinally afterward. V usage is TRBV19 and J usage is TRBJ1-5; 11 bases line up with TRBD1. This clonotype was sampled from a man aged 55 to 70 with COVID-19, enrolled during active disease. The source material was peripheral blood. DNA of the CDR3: TGTGCCAGCCGGTATCGGACAGGGGGCGGTGGCAATCAGCCCCAGCATTTT. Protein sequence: CASRYRTGGGGNQPQHF. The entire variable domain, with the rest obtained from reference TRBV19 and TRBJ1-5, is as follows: DGGITQSPKYLFRKEGQNVTLSCEQNLNHDAMYWYRQDPGQGLRLIYYSQIVNDFQKGDIAEGYSVSREKKESFPLTVTSAQKNPTAFYLCASRYRTGGGGNQPQHFGDGTRLSIL.